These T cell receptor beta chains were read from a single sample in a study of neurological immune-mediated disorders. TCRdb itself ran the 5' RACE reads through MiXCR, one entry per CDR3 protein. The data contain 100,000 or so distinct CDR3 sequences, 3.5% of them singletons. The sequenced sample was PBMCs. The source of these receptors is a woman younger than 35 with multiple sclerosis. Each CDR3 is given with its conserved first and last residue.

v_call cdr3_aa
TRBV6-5 CASSYSAGHTEAFF
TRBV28 CASTRGTDTQYF
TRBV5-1 CASSQGSARPTDTQYF
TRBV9 CASSVGAREDYGYTF
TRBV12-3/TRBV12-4 CASSFISSYNEQFF
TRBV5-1 CASSLATDSYEQYF
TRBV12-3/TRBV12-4 CASSYRQGNTIYF
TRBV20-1 CSATSGAGYEQYF
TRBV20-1 CSARERGRKETQYF
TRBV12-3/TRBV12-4 CASSLSGLGEKLFF
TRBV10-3 CAIALSGLDEQYF
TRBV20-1 CSAELAGGVNSYNEQFF
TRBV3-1 CASSQGNPGAGELFF
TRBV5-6 CASSWIGTGVKTQYF
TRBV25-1 CASSEYLGASGRELEQFF
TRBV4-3 CASSQIDRVGTEAFF
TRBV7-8 CDSSSRGDTQYF
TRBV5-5 CASSLQGNSGNTIYF
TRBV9 CASSPPSYEQYF
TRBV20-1 CSARGTGLDEQFF
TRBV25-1 CASSEFGTSGSTYNEQFF
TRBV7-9 CASSRKEVPYEQYF
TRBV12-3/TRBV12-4 CASSFMGYGNNQPQHF
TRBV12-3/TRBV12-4 CASLADGRGASAGSPLHF
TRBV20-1 CSAVRLAGDGETQYF
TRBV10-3 CASLAASTDTQYF
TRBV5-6 CASSRTTGELFF
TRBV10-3 CAISARDPYEQYF
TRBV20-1 CSPTHDEREAFF
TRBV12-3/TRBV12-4 CASSRGTGPDYGYTF
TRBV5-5 CASSTGDSRTGELFF
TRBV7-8 CASSLGRGRTDTQYF
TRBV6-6 CASMKTGGTTYEQYF
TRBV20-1 CSASRTAQETQYF
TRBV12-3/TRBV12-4 CASSFWTSGGGDTQYF
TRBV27 CASSPVMGFPLHF
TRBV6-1 CASRDRQGARPQHF
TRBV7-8 CASSSIRLAGPSGANVLTF
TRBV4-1 CASSQGDRERTEAFF
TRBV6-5 CASSYSSTFTAPYEQYF
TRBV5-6 CASSASTDTQYF
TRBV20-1 CSATRRESYEQYF
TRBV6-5 CASNPPSSYNEQFF
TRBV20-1 CSATPFSNEQFF
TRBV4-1 CASSDLAGGSSYNEQFF
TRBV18 CASSPSGRGETFF
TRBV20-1 CSTRDGRGGPTNEQFF
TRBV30 CAWSDFQEQFF
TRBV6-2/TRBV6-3 CASSQSGGYGYTF
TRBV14 CASSQAQGATGELFF
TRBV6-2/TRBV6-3 CASSSLDRGQNF
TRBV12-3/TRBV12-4 CASRRAGEPTGELFF
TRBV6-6 CASSQLPNTEAFF
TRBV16 CASSDRGQTYEQYF
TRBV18 CASSPRDLAYEQYF
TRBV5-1 CDSASQAHEQYF